This passage covers 32 T cell receptor beta chains from one sample sequenced in a study of identical twins. TCRdb processed the 5' RACE reads anew with MiXCR; each CDR3 protein has one entry. The sample shows 350,000 to 450,000 distinct CDR3 sequences, roughly 18% of them seen only once. Sequenced: naive T cells sorted from blood. The receptors here all came from a man over 45 in good health.

This clonotype has a handful of counts. CDR3 protein: CASSLSGLYEQYF. The CDR3 DNA is TGCGCCAGCAGCTTGTCAGGGCTGTACGAGCAGTACTTC. The chain has TRBV5-1 and TRBJ2-7; maybe TRBD1 (5 bases). Between the trimmed V and J ends, which lost 1 base and 4 bases, there was a span of 9 bases. The CDR3 has 13 residues. Germline loops: CDR1 SGHRS, CDR2 YFSETQ.

This clonotype was counted between two and nine times. The chain carries TRBV27 and TRBJ2-5, with D possibly being TRBD2 (6 bases). The CDR3 length is 14 residues. V lost 6 bases to trimming and J lost 5 bases, with 16 bases between them. The V gene's germline CDR1 is MNHEY and CDR2 SMNVEV (reference sequence). The CDR3 DNA reads as TGTGCCAGCAGACTTCGCGGAGGGTGGGAGACCCAGTACTTC. Protein product: CASRLRGGWETQYF.

This clonotype was seen only a few times. The chain has TRBV11-2 and TRBJ2-5; TRBD2 agrees at 7 bases. The CDR3 totals 15 residues. V shed 1 base, J shed 2 bases, and the junction held 4 bases outside the gene matches. Germline values: CDR1 SGHAT, CDR2 FQNNGV. The chain's CDR3 is CASSLGQGGQETQYF. CDR3 sequence (DNA): TGTGCCAGCAGCTTAGGGCAGGGAGGGCAAGAGACCCAGTACTTC.

There are a few counts of this clonotype. The rearrangement joins TRBV12-3 or TRBV12-4 to TRBJ2-1; D is undetermined. Trimming took 4 bases from V and 7 from J, leaving 11 bases between them. This CDR3 has 13 residues. This CDR3 is CASSSSGQNEQFF. CDR3 bases: TGTGCCAGCAGTTCCTCGGGCCAAAATGAGCAGTTCTTC.

This clonotype was recorded many times. The genes are TRBV7-9 and TRBJ2-1; D perhaps matches TRBD2 (5 bases). Trimming stripped 1 base from V and 0 bases from J, with 10 bases between. The germline CDR1 and CDR2 sequences are SEHNR and FQNEAQ (reference sequence). This CDR3 region has 16 residues. In DNA, the CDR3 is TGTGCCAGCAGCTTAGGAGTAGGGAGCTCCTACAATGAGCAGTTCTTC. Its protein product is CASSLGVGSSYNEQFF.

This clonotype was picked up a small number of times. The rearrangement uses TRBV5-5 and TRBJ2-5, with TRBD1 matching 9 bases. The CDR3 runs to 15 residues. Germline CDR1 is SGHKS and CDR2 is YYEKEE (reference sequence). J gave up 2 bases and V 4 bases, and 6 bases lay outside the gene matches. CDR3 sequence reads: CASSPRTGAQETQYF. The CDR3, as DNA: TGTGCCAGCAGCCCCAGGACAGGGGCACAAGAGACCCAGTACTTC.

The V call is TRBV11-2, the J call TRBJ2-1; 7 bases align to TRBD2. Germline CDR1 is SGHAT and CDR2 is FQNNGV. The CDR3 sequence is 18 residues long. Unmatched junction bases numbered 11, after V lost 3 bases and J lost 0 bases. In DNA, the CDR3 is TGTGCCAGCAGCTTTTCCCGGGACTACGATAGCTCCTACAATGAGCAGTTCTTC. This sequence encodes CASSFSRDYDSSYNEQFF. Variable domain in full (rest from reference TRBV11-2 and TRBJ2-1): EAGVAQSPRYKIIEKRQSVAFWCNPISGHATLYWYQQILGQGPKLLIQFQNNGVVDDSQLPKDRFSAERLKGVDSTLKIQPAKLEDSAVYLCASSFSRDYDSSYNEQFFGPGTRLTVL.

The chain links TRBV10-3 to TRBJ2-7; 9 bases are shared with TRBD1. V shed 2 bases and J 2 bases; nucleotides not matched to a gene: 1. The CDR3 consists of 14 residues. Germline V gene lookup returns CDR1 ENHRY and CDR2 SYGVKD. The CDR3 nucleotides read TGTGCCATCAGTGAGCGGACAGGGGCCTACGAGCAGTACTTC. Its translation: CAISERTGAYEQYF.

This clonotype turned up a few times. The chain is built from TRBV4-3 and TRBJ1-5, with D unclear. The CDR3 length is 13 residues. Germline assignment: CDR1 LGHNA and CDR2 YSLEER. Trimming removed 5 bases at V and 4 bases at J, with 9 bases between. CDR3 DNA sequence: TGCGCCAGCAGCTCGGCGTTTAATCAGCCCCAGCATTTT. Translated, it gives CASSSAFNQPQHF.

This clonotype was counted a few times. The chain joins TRBV4-1 to TRBJ2-1, with TRBD1 matching over 12 bases. CDR1 and CDR2 (germline): MGHRA, YSYEKL. Trimming removed 5 bases from V and 6 bases from J; junction bases left unmatched: 14. This CDR3 is 18 amino acids long. Here the CDR3 DNA reads TGCGCCAGCAGCTACCCATTCCGGGACAGGGGGCCCGGCAATGAGCAGTTCTTC. Translating gives CASSYPFRDRGPGNEQFF.

The genes are TRBV7-8 and TRBJ2-7; D is possibly TRBD2 (5 bases). The CDR3 totals 15 residues. V was pared by 1 base and J by 1 base, with 11 bases between. Germline V lookup: CDR1 SGHVS, CDR2 FQNEAQ. The CDR3 region is CASSLGGQSSYEQYF. In nucleotides, the CDR3 is TGTGCCAGCAGCTTAGGAGGGCAGAGTTCCTACGAGCAGTACTTC.

This clonotype was found many times. This chain joins TRBV6-2 or TRBV6-3 and TRBJ2-1; D not resolved. V was clipped by 7 bases and J by 0 bases, with 10 bases between them. The CDR3 spans 14 residues. The V gene's germline CDR1 is MNHEY and CDR2 SVGEGT. The CDR3 coding sequence is TGTGCCAGCACCAACCCTGGCTCCTACAATGAGCAGTTCTTC. Translated: CASTNPGSYNEQFF.

The chain has TRBV18 and TRBJ1-5, with D perhaps matching TRBD1 (5 bases). This CDR3 is 16 amino acids long. Trimming pared 4 bases from V and 2 bases from J, leaving 15 bases between. Germline-derived CDR1 and CDR2 are KGHSH and LQKENI. The CDR3 bases are TGTGCCAGCTCACGGACATCCCTTGGAGGCAATCAGCCCCAGCATTTT. This codes for CASSRTSLGGNQPQHF.

This clonotype showed up just a few times. The V and J genes are TRBV4-3 and TRBJ2-7; possible D gene TRBD1, 5 bases. The ends were cut back, 0 bases at V and 1 base at J, with 16 bases in the middle. This CDR3 has 17 residues. Per germline, CDR1 LGHNA and CDR2 YSLEER. CDR3 coding DNA: TGCGCCAGCAGCCAAGATCGGGTTGGCAGGGTGTCCTACGAGCAGTACTTC. It yields the protein CASSQDRVGRVSYEQYF.

This sequence joins TRBV10-3 and TRBJ2-7, with D perhaps being TRBD1 or TRBD2 (5 bases each). V lost 0 bases and J lost 1, with 13 bases in between. CDR3 length: 16 residues. Germline assignment: CDR1 ENHRY and CDR2 SYGVKD. The CDR3 DNA reads as TGTGCCATCAGTGAGTCTACTAGGGGTAGTTCCTACGAGCAGTACTTC. As protein: CAISESTRGSSYEQYF.

This clonotype appeared many times. The chain recombines TRBV18 with TRBJ2-2; D is uncertain. The germline CDR1 and CDR2 sequences are KGHSH and LQKENI. V lost 0 bases and J lost 3, with 5 bases in between. This CDR3 region has 14 residues. The DNA for the CDR3 is TGTGCCAGCTCACCACCTGGATACACCGGGGAGCTGTTTTTT. Protein sequence: CASSPPGYTGELFF. The full variable domain, completed using reference TRBV18 and TRBJ2-2, is NAGVMQNPRHLVRRRGQEARLRCSPMKGHSHVYWYRQLPEEGLKFMVYLQKENIIDESGMPKERFSAEFPKEGPSILRIQQVVRGDSAAYFCASSPPGYTGELFFGEGSRLTVL.

This chain uses TRBV12-3 or TRBV12-4 with TRBJ2-2; 7 bases match TRBD1. The CDR3 covers 16 residues. With 3 bases clipped from V and 1 base from J, the junction kept 5 bases outside the gene matches. Here the CDR3 reads CASSLYGQENTGELFF. For the CDR3, the DNA is TGTGCCAGCAGTTTGTACGGACAGGAGAACACCGGGGAGCTGTTTTTT.

This chain uses TRBV7-2 with TRBJ1-5; D may be TRBD1 (5 bases). V lost 3 bases to trimming and J lost 2 bases, with 11 bases between them. The CDR3 length is 15 residues. Germline-derived CDR1 and CDR2 are SGHTA and FQGNSA. CDR3 loop: CASSLEGLGNQPQHF. CDR3 DNA sequence: TGTGCCAGCAGCTTGGAGGGGCTGGGCAATCAGCCCCAGCATTTT.

The J gene is TRBJ1-2, the V gene TRBV20-1, with D unresolved. The ends were cut back, 5 bases at V and 6 bases at J, with 13 bases in the middle. The germline CDR1 and CDR2 sequences are DFQATT and SNEGSKA (reference sequence). This CDR3 has 12 residues. The CDR3 reads CSALTDYDGYTF. The CDR3 DNA follows: TGCAGTGCTCTGACTGACTATGATGGCTACACCTTC.

This clonotype was seen at least ten times. CDR3: CASSLGTGEQFF. CDR3 bases: TGCGCCAGCAGCTTGGGTACAGGGGAGCAGTTCTTC. The J gene is TRBJ2-1, the V gene TRBV5-1; tentative D call: TRBD1 (6 bases). Germline V gene data show CDR1 as SGHRS and CDR2 as YFSETQ. With 0 bases removed from V and 10 bases from J, the gap between germline ends came to 8 bases. CDR3 length: 12 residues.

This clonotype was detected many times. The chain is built from TRBV5-1 and TRBJ2-7; D call uncertain. V lost 4 bases and J lost 2, with 4 bases in between. Germline V gene data show CDR1 as SGHRS and CDR2 as YFSETQ. The CDR3 contains 11 residues. CDR3 nucleotide sequence: TGCGCCAGCAGCGGAACCTACGAGCAGTACTTC. It encodes CASSGTYEQYF.

This chain joins TRBV6-6 and TRBJ2-1, with D possibly called TRBD1 or TRBD2 (5 bases each). The V gene's germline CDR1 is MNHNY and CDR2 SVGAGI (reference sequence). This CDR3 contains 13 residues. V was cut by 7 bases and J by 7 bases, with 14 bases left in between. CDR3 sequence reads: CASIGTTNNEQFF. The DNA for the CDR3 is TGTGCCAGCATTGGGACGACGAATAATGAGCAGTTCTTC.

This rearrangement joins TRBV20-1 to TRBJ2-6; 9 bases map to TRBD2. Germline CDR1 and CDR2: DFQATT and SNEGSKA (reference sequence). V trimming: 5 bases; J trimming: 2 bases; junction bases outside the gene matches: 4. CDR3 length: 15 amino acids. This CDR3 reads CSAPAGGAGANVLTF. CDR3 sequence (DNA): TGCAGTGCTCCCGCGGGGGGGGCTGGGGCCAACGTCCTGACTTTC.

This clonotype was picked up a small number of times. The chain employs TRBV7-9 and TRBJ2-2, with TRBD1 matching over 7 bases. The CDR3 contains 14 residues. CDR1 is SEHNR, CDR2 FQNEAQ, per germline (reference sequence). With 7 bases clipped from V and 2 bases from J, the junction kept 4 bases outside the gene matches. The CDR3 nucleotides read TGTGCCAGCAACTGGGACAGTAACACCGGGGAGCTGTTTTTT. As protein: CASNWDSNTGELFF.

The CDR3 nucleotides read TGTGCCAGCAGCTTAGGGGAGTTCCGGGGGGGCAGAGAGACCCAGTACTTC. Translated: CASSLGEFRGGRETQYF. The genes are TRBV7-6 and TRBJ2-5, with 8 nucleotides matching TRBD2. The germline gives CDR1 SGHVS, CDR2 FNYEAQ. J was trimmed by 4 bases and V by 1 base; bases with no gene match: 11. CDR3 length: 17 amino acids. Complete variable domain (other parts from reference TRBV7-6 and TRBJ2-5): GAGVSQSPRYKVTKRGQDVALRCDPISGHVSLYWYRQALGQGPEFLTYFNYEAQQDKSGLPNDRFSAERPEGSISTLTIQRTEQRDSAMYRCASSLGEFRGGRETQYFGPGTRLLVL.

The V and J genes are TRBV28 and TRBJ2-5; no reliable D call. V dropped 7 bases and J dropped 3 bases, with 9 bases sitting between them. Germline V gene sequence: CDR1 MDHEN, CDR2 SYDVKM. The CDR3 is 12 residues long. The CDR3 nucleotides are TGTGCCAGCAAGGTCGGCAAAGAGACCCAGTACTTC. Amino acid sequence: CASKVGKETQYF. Together with reference TRBV28 and TRBJ2-5, the CDR3 gives the full variable domain: DVKVTQSSRYLVKRTGEKVFLECVQDMDHENMFWYRQDPGLGLRLIYFSYDVKMKEKGDIPEGYSVSREKKERFSLILESASTNQTSMYLCASKVGKETQYFGPGTRLLVL.

This clonotype was observed a few times. The chain carries TRBV12-3 or TRBV12-4 and TRBJ1-1, with 8 bases lining up with TRBD1. The CDR3 spans 15 residues. The V and J ends lost 1 base and 5 bases, in that order; junction bases with no gene match: 6. CDR3 in amino acids: CASSLEIQGGTEAFF. The CDR3 DNA reads TGTGCCAGCAGTTTAGAAATACAGGGGGGGACTGAAGCTTTCTTT.

CDR3 nucleotide sequence: TGTGCCAGCAGCTTCGGGCTAGCGGGAGGGACGGGAAACATTCAGTACTTC. Protein sequence: CASSFGLAGGTGNIQYF. The rearrangement uses TRBV5-6 and TRBJ2-4; 12 bases fit TRBD2. Germline V lookup: CDR1 SGHDT, CDR2 YYEEEE. The CDR3 is 17 amino acids. Trimming cost V 2 bases and J 6 bases; bases outside gene matches: 9.

This clonotype occurred a few times. V is TRBV7-8 and J is TRBJ2-3, with a possible D match to TRBD2 (6 bases). V gave up 5 bases and J gave up 8 bases, with 20 bases separating them. Germline V gene sequence: CDR1 SGHVS, CDR2 FQNEAQ. The CDR3 loop spans 15 amino acids. The CDR3 is CASSPSGGDGGTQYF. The CDR3 nucleotides are TGTGCCAGCAGCCCCAGCGGAGGGGATGGTGGTACGCAGTATTTT.

The chain couples TRBV11-2 to TRBJ1-2, with a possible D match to TRBD1 (5 bases). Germline CDR1 reads SGHAT; CDR2 reads FQNNGV. V gave up 0 bases and J gave up 3 bases, with 14 bases separating them. The CDR3 has 16 residues. In DNA, the CDR3 is TGTGCCAGCAGCTTAGATTCGGGGGAGCCGTACTATGGCTACACCTTC. Its protein is CASSLDSGEPYYGYTF. The variable domain in full, with the rest retrieved from reference TRBV11-2 and TRBJ1-2, is EAGVAQSPRYKIIEKRQSVAFWCNPISGHATLYWYQQILGQGPKLLIQFQNNGVVDDSQLPKDRFSAERLKGVDSTLKIQPAKLEDSAVYLCASSLDSGEPYYGYTFGSGTRLTVV.

This chain uses TRBV5-6 with TRBJ2-1; D possibly corresponds to TRBD2 (5 bases). Germline CDR1 reads SGHDT; CDR2 reads YYEEEE. The V end lost 4 bases, the J end lost 12 bases, and 14 bases lay between the germline ends. The CDR3 contains 12 residues. The CDR3 protein is CASSPGSERQFF. The CDR3 DNA reads TGTGCCAGCAGCCCGGGGTCCGAAAGGCAGTTCTTC.

This clonotype has ten or more counts. The gene calls are TRBV29-1 and TRBJ2-7; perhaps TRBD1 as D (5 bases). The germline V gene has CDR1 SQVTM and CDR2 ANQGSEA. The CDR3 is 13 residues long. V was trimmed by 4 bases and J by 1 base, leaving 11 bases between them. DNA of the CDR3: TGCAGCGTTGTAGACAGTCCTTCCTACGAGCAGTACTTC. This translates into CSVVDSPSYEQYF.